One T cell receptor (beta chain) is described in this entry. As yet, its antigen is unknown. TCR libraries each used around 3,500 ng of total RNA. The template-switching step introduced UMIs that carried a 6-nucleotide sample barcode. Nested amplification of TCRalpha and TCRbeta cDNA involved two PCRs of approximately 16 and 10 cycles. TCRdb reanalyzed the 5' RACE reads, giving one entry per CDR3 protein sequence and no DNA. The repertoire table contains approximately 330,000 distinct CDR3 sequences. The sample is drawn from a study of monozygotic twins with inflammatory bowel disease. Points from the study as a whole: Twins with IBD had fewer clonotypes in common with others than healthy twins, particularly during disease activity.

The CDR3 has 12 residues. The chain recombines TRBV12-3 or TRBV12-4 with TRBJ2-1. This clonotype originated in a human donor with ulcerative colitis or Crohn's disease, or a healthy co-twin of an affected twin (not recorded which). The specimen was blood. The CDR3 region is CASSFVRPEQFF.